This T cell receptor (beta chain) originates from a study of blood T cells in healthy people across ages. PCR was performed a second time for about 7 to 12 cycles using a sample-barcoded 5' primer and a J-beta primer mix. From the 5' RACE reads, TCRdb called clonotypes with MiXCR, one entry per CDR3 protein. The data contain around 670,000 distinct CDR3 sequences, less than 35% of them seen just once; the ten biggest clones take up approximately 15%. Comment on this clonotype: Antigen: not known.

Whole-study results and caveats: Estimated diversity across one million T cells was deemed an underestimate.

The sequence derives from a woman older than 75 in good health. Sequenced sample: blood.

DNA for the CDR3: TGTGCCAGCAGTTACGAACAGAGCTCCTACAATGAGCAGTACTTC. It is translated as CASSYEQSSYNEQYF. The chain couples TRBV6-5 to TRBJ2-1; D ambiguous. The last part of the DNA fits TRBJ2-7 better; the J call may be wrong. Germline values: CDR1 MNHEY, CDR2 SVGAGI. The length of the CDR3 is 15 residues.